This T cell receptor beta chain was sequenced in a study of cytomegalovirus exposure and HLA in healthy donors. About this clone: Its antigen is as yet unknown.

The PCR was carried out with 60 Vbeta primers and 13 Jbeta primers. Measured with immunoSEQ multiplex PCR; TCRdb has only the in-frame clones, and not every one. The repertoire includes 150,000 to 200,000 clones, about 80% of them detected once, and approximately 0.51% sits in the top ten. Overall study findings and caveats: In a later analysis, specific HLA alleles were associated with 15,000 to 20,000 TCR beta sequences at a 0.05 false discovery rate.

V lost 4 bases and J lost 4, with 14 bases in between. The germline V gene has CDR1 KGHSH and CDR2 LQKENI. The CDR3 sequence is 15 residues long. Material: PBMCs. This clonotype was obtained from a woman aged 45-65 years in good health and CMV-seronegative. The chain has TRBV18 and TRBJ1-5; TRBD1 might be the D (6 bases). The CDR3 spells CASSQQGRLNQPQHF. In DNA form, the CDR3 reads TGTGCCAGCTCACAGCAGGGGAGATTGAATCAGCCCCAGCATTTT.